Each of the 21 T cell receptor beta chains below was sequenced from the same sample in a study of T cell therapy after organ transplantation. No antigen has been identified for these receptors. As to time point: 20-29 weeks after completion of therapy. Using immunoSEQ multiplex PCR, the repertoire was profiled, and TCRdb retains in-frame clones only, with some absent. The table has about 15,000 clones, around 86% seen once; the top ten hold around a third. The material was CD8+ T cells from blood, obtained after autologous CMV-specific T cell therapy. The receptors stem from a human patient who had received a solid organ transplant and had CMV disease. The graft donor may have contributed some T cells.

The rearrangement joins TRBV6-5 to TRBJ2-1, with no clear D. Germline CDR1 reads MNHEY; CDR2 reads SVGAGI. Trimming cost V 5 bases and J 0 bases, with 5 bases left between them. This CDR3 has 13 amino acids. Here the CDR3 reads CASSMSSYNEQFF. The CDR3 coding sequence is TGTGCCAGCAGTATGAGCTCCTACAATGAGCAGTTCTTC.

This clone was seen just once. This CDR3 reads CASSSVPRSGYTF. The CDR3 DNA reads TGTGCCAGCAGTTCCGTTCCTCGGTCTGGCTACACCTTC. The chain is built from TRBV27 and TRBJ1-2; no reliable D call. Trimming pared 4 bases from V and 7 bases from J, leaving 13 bases between. CDR3 size: 13 residues. Germline CDR1 reads MNHEY; CDR2 reads SMNVEV (reference sequence).

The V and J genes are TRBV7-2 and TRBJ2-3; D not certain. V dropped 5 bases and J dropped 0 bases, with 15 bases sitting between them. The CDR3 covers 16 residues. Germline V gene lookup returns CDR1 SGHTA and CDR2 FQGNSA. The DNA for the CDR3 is TGTGCCAGCAGCCTGACGACCCGTGCTAGCACAGATACGCAGTATTTT. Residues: CASSLTTRASTDTQYF. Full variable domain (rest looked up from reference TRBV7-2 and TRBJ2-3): GAGVSQSPSNKVTEKGKDVELRCDPISGHTALYWYRQSLGQGLEFLIYFQGNSAPDKSGLPSDRFSAERTGGSVSTLTIQRTQQEDSAVYLCASSLTTRASTDTQYFGPGTRLTVL.

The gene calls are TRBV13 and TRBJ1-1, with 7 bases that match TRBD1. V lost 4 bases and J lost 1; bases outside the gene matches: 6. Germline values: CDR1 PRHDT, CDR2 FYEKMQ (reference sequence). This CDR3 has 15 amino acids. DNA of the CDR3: TGTGCCAGCAGCTCAACCGGGACAGCGAACACTGAAGCTTTCTTT. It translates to CASSSTGTANTEAFF.

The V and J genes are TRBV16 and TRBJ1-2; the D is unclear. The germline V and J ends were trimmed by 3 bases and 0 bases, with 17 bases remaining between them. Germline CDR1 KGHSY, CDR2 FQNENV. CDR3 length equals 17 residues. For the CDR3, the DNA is TGTGCCAGCAGCCACTCGGTAGGACGGGAAGCTAACTATGGCTACACCTTC. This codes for CASSHSVGREANYGYTF.

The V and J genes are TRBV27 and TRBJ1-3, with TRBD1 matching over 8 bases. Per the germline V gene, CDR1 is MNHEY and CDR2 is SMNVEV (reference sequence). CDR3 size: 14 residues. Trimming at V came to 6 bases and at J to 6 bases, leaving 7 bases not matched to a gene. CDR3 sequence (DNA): TGTGCCAGCAGACCAGGGGGCAAGGCAAACACCATATATTTT. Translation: CASRPGGKANTIYF.

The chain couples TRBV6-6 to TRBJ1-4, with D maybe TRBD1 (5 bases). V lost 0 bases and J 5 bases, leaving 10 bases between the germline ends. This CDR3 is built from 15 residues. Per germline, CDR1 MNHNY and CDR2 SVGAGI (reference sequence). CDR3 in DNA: TGTGCCAGCAGTTACTCTAGGGGTACAAATGAAAAACTGTTTTTT. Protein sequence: CASSYSRGTNEKLFF.

This chain's CDR3 is CASSVDIGQSRANVLTF. CDR3 coding DNA: TGTGCCAGCAGTGTCGATATTGGACAAAGTCGGGCCAACGTCCTGACTTTC. The V gene is TRBV25-1, the J gene TRBJ2-6; the D gene is possibly TRBD1 (5 bases). In germline, CDR1 is MGHDK, CDR2 SYGVNS. CDR3 length: 17 amino acids. Deletions cut 4 bases from V and 5 bases from J, with 18 bases between.

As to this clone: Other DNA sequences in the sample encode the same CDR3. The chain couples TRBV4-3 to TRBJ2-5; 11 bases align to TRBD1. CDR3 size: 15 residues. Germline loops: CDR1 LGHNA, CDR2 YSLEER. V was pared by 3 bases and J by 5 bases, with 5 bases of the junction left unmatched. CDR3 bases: TGCGCCAGCAGCCAGTGGACAGGGGGCGTTGAGACCCAGTACTTC. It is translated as CASSQWTGGVETQYF.

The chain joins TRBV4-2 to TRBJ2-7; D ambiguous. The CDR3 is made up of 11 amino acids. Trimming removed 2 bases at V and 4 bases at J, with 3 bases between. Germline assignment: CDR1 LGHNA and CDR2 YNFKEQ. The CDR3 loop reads CASSQRYEQYF. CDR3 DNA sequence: TGTGCCAGCAGCCAAAGGTACGAGCAGTACTTC.

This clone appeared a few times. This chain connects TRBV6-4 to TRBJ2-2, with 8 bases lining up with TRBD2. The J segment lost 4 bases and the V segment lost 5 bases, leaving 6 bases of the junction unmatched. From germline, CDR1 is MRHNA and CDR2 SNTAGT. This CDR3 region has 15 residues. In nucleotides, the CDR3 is TGTGCCAGCAGTCCGTTAGCGGGGACCACCGGGGAGCTGTTTTTT. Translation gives CASSPLAGTTGELFF.

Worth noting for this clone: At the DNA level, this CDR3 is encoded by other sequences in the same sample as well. The CDR3 region has the DNA TGTGCCTGGAGATTGGGACTAGCGGGGGGGGATACGCAGTATTTT. This codes for CAWRLGLAGGDTQYF. The chain combines TRBV30 with TRBJ2-3; 16 nucleotides align to TRBD2. This CDR3 comprises 15 residues. Germline loops: CDR1 GTSNPN, CDR2 SVGIG (reference sequence). Trimming removed 3 bases from V and 6 bases from J; junction bases left unmatched: 3. The full variable domain, its missing parts supplied by reference TRBV30 and TRBJ2-3, is SQTIHQWPATLVQPVGSPLSLECTVEGTSNPNLYWYRQAAGRGLQLLFYSVGIGQISSEVPQNLSASRPQDRQFILSSKKLLLSDSGFYLCAWRLGLAGGDTQYFGPGTRLTVL.

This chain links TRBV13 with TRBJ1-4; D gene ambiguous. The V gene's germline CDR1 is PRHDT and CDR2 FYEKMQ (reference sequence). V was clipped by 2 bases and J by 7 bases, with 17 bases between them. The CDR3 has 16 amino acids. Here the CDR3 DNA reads TGTGCCAGCAGCTTAAGGACCTCAGGTTTGGGTGAAAAACTGTTTTTT. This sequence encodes CASSLRTSGLGEKLFF.

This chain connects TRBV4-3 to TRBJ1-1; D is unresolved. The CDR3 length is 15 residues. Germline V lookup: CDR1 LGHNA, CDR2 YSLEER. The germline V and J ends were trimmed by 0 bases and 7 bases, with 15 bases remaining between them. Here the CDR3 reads CASSQDLSGIDEAFF. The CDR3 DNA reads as TGCGCCAGCAGCCAAGATCTATCTGGGATTGATGAAGCTTTCTTT.

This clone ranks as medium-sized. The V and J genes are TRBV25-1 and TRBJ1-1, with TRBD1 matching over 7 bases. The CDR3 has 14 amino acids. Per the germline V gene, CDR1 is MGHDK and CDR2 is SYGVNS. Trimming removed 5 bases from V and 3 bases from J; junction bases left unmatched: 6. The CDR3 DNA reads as TGTGCCAGCAGTAAACAGGGGCGAGACACTGAAGCTTTCTTT. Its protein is CASSKQGRDTEAFF.

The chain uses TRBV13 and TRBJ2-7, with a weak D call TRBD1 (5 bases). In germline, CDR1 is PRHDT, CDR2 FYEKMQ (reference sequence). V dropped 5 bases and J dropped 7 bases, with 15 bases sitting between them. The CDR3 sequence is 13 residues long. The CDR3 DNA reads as TGTGCCAGCAGCCCGGGCAGGGCGCGAGAGCAGTACTTC. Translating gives CASSPGRAREQYF.

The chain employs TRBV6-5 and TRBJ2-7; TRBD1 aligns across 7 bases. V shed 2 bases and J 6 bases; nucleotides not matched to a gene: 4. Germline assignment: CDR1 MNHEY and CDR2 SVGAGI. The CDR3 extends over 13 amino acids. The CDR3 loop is CASSYDRELEQYF. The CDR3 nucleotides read TGTGCCAGCAGTTACGACAGGGAACTCGAGCAGTACTTC.

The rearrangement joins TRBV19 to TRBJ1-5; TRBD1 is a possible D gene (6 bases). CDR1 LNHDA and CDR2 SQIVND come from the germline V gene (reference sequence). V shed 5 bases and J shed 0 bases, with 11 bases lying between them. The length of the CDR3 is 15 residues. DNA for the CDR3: TGTGCCAGTAGTCGCGGACAGCATAGCAATCAGCCCCAGCATTTT. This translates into CASSRGQHSNQPQHF. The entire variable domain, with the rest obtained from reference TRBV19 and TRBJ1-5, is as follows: DGGITQSPKYLFRKEGQNVTLSCEQNLNHDAMYWYRQDPGQGLRLIYYSQIVNDFQKGDIAEGYSVSREKKESFPLTVTSAQKNPTAFYLCASSRGQHSNQPQHFGDGTRLSIL.

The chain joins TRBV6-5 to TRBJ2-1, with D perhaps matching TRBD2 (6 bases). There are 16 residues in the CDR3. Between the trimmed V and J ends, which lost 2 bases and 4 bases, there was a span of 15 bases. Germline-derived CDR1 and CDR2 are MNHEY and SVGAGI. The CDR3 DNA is TGTGCCAGCAGTTACAGTGCGGGACCTATATACAATGAGCAGTTCTTC. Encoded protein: CASSYSAGPIYNEQFF.

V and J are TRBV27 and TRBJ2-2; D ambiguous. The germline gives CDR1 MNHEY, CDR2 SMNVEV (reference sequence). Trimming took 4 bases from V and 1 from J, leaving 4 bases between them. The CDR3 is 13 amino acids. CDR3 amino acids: CASSSLNTGELFF. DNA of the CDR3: TGTGCCAGCAGTTCCCTGAACACCGGGGAGCTGTTTTTT.

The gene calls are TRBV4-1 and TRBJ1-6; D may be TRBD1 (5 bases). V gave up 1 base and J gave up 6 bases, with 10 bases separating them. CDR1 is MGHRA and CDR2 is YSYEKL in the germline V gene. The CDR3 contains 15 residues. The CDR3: CASSQVAGPNSPLHF. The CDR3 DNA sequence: TGCGCCAGCAGCCAAGTTGCAGGGCCTAATTCACCCCTCCACTTT.